The clone carrying this TCR beta chain occurred once. At the DNA level, this CDR3 is encoded by other sequences in the same sample as well. This sample is part of a study of cytomegalovirus exposure and HLA in healthy donors. Sequencing was performed with immunoSEQ multiplex PCR; in TCRdb, only in-frame clones are kept and a portion is missing. Counted here are approximately 120,000 clones, 94% occurring once; the ten biggest clones make up approximately 1.2%. Germline V CDR1 and CDR2: MDHEN, SYDVKM. V gave up 2 bases and J gave up 4 bases, with 5 bases separating them. The CDR3 has 12 residues. The sequence was collected from a woman aged 18-29 years in good health and CMV-seronegative. The sequenced material came from PBMCs. This chain joins TRBV28 and TRBJ2-5; perhaps TRBD1 as D (5 bases). CDR3 sequence: CASSLRGETQYF. CDR3 DNA: TGTGCCAGCAGTTTAAGGGGAGAGACCCAGTACTTC. Supplemented by reference TRBV28 and TRBJ2-5, the full variable domain reads DVKVTQSSRYLVKRTGEKVFLECVQDMDHENMFWYRQDPGLGLRLIYFSYDVKMKEKGDIPEGYSVSREKKERFSLILESASTNQTSMYLCASSLRGETQYFGPGTRLLVL.